This passage covers 7 T cell receptor beta chains from one sample sequenced in a study of blood T cell repertoires in COVID-19. The repertoire was sequenced with immunoSEQ multiplex PCR; TCRdb's copy has only in-frame clones and lacks some. The repertoire includes 45,000 to 60,000 clones, roughly 86% of them detected once, and roughly 3% sits in the top ten. Sequenced material: peripheral blood. The receptors shown here come from a man aged 45-65 years with active COVID-19.

V gene TRBV20-1 combines with J gene TRBJ1-2; a possible D gene is TRBD1 (6 bases). The CDR3 length is 13 residues. Trimming left V 6 bases short and J 4 bases short, with 15 bases between. Germline assignment: CDR1 DFQATT and CDR2 SNEGSKA (reference sequence). CDR3 coding DNA: TGCAGTGCCAGTCACAGGGTTGTCTATGGCTACACCTTC. Its translation is CSASHRVVYGYTF.

The chain employs TRBV13 and TRBJ1-2; 8 bases line up with TRBD1. Germline loops: CDR1 PRHDT, CDR2 FYEKMQ (reference sequence). This CDR3 has 14 amino acids. The V segment lost 6 bases and the J segment 5 bases; nucleotides outside the gene matches: 8. The CDR3 sequence is CASRGTGGRYGYTF. The CDR3 region has the DNA TGTGCCAGCAGAGGGACAGGAGGACGGTATGGCTACACCTTC.

The chain links TRBV9 to TRBJ1-4, with D possibly TRBD1 on 6 matching bases. In germline, CDR1 is SGDLS, CDR2 YYNGEE. V gave up 3 bases and J gave up 5 bases, with 14 bases separating them. The CDR3 length is 15 residues. This chain's CDR3 is CASSANTGTNEKLFF. In nucleotides, the CDR3 is TGTGCCAGCAGCGCGAATACAGGGACAAATGAAAAACTGTTTTTT.

The chain recombines TRBV28 with TRBJ1-3; D gene uncertain. This CDR3 contains 14 residues. Germline CDR1 MDHEN, CDR2 SYDVKM. With 2 bases removed from V and 14 bases from J, the gap between germline ends came to 19 bases. This CDR3 reads CASSLKLGLPSLYF. As DNA, the CDR3 is TGTGCCAGCAGTTTAAAACTCGGTCTACCCTCGTTATATTTT. The entire variable domain, with the rest obtained from reference TRBV28 and TRBJ1-3, is as follows: DVKVTQSSRYLVKRTGEKVFLECVQDMDHENMFWYRQDPGLGLRLIYFSYDVKMKEKGDIPEGYSVSREKKERFSLILESASTNQTSMYLCASSLKLGLPSLYFGEGSWLTVV.

The chain combines TRBV19 with TRBJ2-1; 10 bases agree with TRBD2. V dropped 1 base and J dropped 10; count of bases not matched to a gene: 19. Germline CDR1 is LNHDA and CDR2 is SQIVND (reference sequence). The CDR3 loop spans 19 amino acids. The DNA of the CDR3 is TGTGCCAGTAGTATAGGTGGCTGGGGTGCTAGCGGGAGACGGGGAGAGCAGTTCTTC. As protein: CASSIGGWGASGRRGEQFF. Filled out from reference TRBV19 and TRBJ2-1, the complete variable domain reads DGGITQSPKYLFRKEGQNVTLSCEQNLNHDAMYWYRQDPGQGLRLIYYSQIVNDFQKGDIAEGYSVSREKKESFPLTVTSAQKNPTAFYLCASSIGGWGASGRRGEQFFGPGTRLTVL.

The V and J genes are TRBV9 and TRBJ1-1; TRBD1 aligns across 7 bases. Germline assignment: CDR1 SGDLS and CDR2 YYNGEE. Trimming removed 4 bases from V and 4 bases from J; junction bases left unmatched: 7. The CDR3 length is 14 residues. CDR3 region: CASSPTGMGTEAFF. DNA for the CDR3: TGTGCCAGCAGCCCGACAGGGATGGGCACTGAAGCTTTCTTT. Complete variable domain (other parts from reference TRBV9 and TRBJ1-1): DSGVTQTPKHLITATGQRVTLRCSPRSGDLSVYWYQQSLDQGLQFLIQYYNGEERAKGNILERFSAQQFPDLHSELNLSSLELGDSALYFCASSPTGMGTEAFFGQGTRLTVV.

V gene TRBV7-9 combines with J gene TRBJ2-1, with 8 bases fitting TRBD1. Per germline, CDR1 SEHNR and CDR2 FQNEAQ (reference sequence). The J segment lost 7 bases and the V segment lost 4 bases, leaving 9 bases of the junction unmatched. The CDR3 length is 15 residues. CDR3 amino acids: CASSSPPRGRNEQFF. CDR3 sequence (DNA): TGTGCCAGCAGCTCCCCCCCCAGGGGGCGAAATGAGCAGTTCTTC.